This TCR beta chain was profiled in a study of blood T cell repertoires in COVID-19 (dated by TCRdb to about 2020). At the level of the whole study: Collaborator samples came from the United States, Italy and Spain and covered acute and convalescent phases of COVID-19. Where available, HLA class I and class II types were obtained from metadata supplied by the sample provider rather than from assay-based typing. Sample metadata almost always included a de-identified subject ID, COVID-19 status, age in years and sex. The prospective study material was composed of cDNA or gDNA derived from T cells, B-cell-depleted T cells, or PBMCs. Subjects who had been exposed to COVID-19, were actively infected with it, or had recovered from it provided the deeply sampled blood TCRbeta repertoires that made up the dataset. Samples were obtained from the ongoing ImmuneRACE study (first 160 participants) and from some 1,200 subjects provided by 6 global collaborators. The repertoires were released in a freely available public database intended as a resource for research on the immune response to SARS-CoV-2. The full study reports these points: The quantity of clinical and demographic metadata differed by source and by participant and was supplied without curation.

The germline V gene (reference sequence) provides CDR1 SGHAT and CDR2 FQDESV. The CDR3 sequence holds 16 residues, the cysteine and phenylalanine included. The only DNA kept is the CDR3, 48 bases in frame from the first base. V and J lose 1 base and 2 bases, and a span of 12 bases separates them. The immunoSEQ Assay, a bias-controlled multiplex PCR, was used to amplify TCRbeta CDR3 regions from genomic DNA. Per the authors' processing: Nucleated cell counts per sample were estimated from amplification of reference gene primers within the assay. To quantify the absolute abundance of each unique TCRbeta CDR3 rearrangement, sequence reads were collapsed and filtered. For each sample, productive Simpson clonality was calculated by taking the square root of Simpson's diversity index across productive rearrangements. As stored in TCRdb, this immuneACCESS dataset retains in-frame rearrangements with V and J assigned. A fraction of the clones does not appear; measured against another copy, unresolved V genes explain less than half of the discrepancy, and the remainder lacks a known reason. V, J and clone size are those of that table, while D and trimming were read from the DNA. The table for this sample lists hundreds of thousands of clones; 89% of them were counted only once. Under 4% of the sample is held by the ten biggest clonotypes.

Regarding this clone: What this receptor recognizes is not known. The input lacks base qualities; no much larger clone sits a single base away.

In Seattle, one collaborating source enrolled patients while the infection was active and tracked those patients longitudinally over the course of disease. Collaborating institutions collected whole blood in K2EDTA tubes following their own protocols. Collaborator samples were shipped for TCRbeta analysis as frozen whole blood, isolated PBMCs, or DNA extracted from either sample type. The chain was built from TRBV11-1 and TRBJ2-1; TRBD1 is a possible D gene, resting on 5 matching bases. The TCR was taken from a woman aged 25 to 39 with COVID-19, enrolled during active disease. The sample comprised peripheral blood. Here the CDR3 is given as CASSLGRANPYNEQFF. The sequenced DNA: TGTGCCAGCAGCTTAGGCAGGGCCAATCCCTACAATGAGCAGTTCTTC. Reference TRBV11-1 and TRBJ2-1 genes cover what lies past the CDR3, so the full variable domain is EAEVAQSPRYKITEKSQAVAFWCDPISGHATLYWYRQILGQGPELLVQFQDESVVDDSQLPKDRFSAERLKGVDSTLKIQPAELGDSAMYLCASSLGRANPYNEQFFGPGTRLTVL.